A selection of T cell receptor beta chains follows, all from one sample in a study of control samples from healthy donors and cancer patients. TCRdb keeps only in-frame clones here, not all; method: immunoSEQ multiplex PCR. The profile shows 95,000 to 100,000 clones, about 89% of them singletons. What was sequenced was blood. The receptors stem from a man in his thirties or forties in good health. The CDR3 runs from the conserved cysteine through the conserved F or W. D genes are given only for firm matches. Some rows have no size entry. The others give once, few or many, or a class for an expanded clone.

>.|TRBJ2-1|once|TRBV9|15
CASSVGRTTINEQFF
TGTGCCAGCAGCGTAGGCCGGACGACTATCAATGAGCAGTTCTTC
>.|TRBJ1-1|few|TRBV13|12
CASSHRAFEAFF
TGTGCCAGCAGCCACCGCGCCTTTGAAGCTTTCTTT
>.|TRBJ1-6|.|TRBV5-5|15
CASSPRDMFNSPLHF
TGTGCCAGCAGCCCTCGGGACATGTTCAATTCACCCCTCCACTTT
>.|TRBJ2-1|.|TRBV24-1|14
CATSGGGPYNEQFF
TGTGCCACCAGTGGGGGAGGACCCTACAATGAGCAGTTCTTC
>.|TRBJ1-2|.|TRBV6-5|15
CASRGNLGATYGYTF
TGTGCCAGCAGGGGGAATTTGGGGGCGACCTATGGCTACACCTTC
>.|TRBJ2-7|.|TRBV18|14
CASSQAQGTYEQYF
TGTGCCAGCTCACAGGCACAGGGAACCTACGAGCAGTACTTC
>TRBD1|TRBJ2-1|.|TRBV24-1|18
CATSLGQGRWSSYNEQFF
TGTGCCACCAGTTTAGGACAGGGAAGGTGGAGCTCCTACAATGAGCAGTTCTTC
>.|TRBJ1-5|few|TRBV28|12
CASKHYNQPQHF
TGTGCCAGCAAACACTACAATCAGCCCCAGCATTTT
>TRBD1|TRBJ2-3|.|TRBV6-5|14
CASSRDRAVDTQYF
TGTGCCAGCAGCCGGGACAGGGCCGTAGATACGCAGTATTTT
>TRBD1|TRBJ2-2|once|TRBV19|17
CASSIRVRTGESGELFF
TGTGCCAGTAGTATCAGGGTACGGACAGGGGAATCCGGGGAGCTGTTTTTT
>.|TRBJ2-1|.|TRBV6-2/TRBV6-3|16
CASSYSAVLGWDEQFF
TGTGCCAGCAGTTACTCGGCGGTATTAGGGTGGGATGAGCAGTTCTTC
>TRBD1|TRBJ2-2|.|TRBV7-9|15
CASSPDRRYTGELFF
TGTGCCAGCAGCCCGGACAGGCGATACACCGGGGAGCTGTTTTTT
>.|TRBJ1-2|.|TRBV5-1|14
CASSLSPGLGGYTF
TGCGCCAGCAGCCTATCGCCAGGCCTGGGAGGCTACACCTTC
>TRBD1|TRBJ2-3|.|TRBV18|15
CASSPDRGAADTQYF
TGTGCCAGCTCACCAGACAGGGGCGCAGCAGATACGCAGTATTTT
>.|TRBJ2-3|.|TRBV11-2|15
CASSTLDSLFNTQYF
TGTGCCAGCAGCACCTTGGACAGCCTTTTTAATACGCAGTATTTT
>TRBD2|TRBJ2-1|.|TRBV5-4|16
CASSPRGGPLHNEQFF
TGTGCCAGCAGCCCTCGGGGGGGACCTCTCCACAATGAGCAGTTCTTC
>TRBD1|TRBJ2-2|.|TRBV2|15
CASSGDRAGTGKLFF
TGTGCCAGCAGCGGGGACAGGGCTGGGACCGGGAAGCTGTTTTTT
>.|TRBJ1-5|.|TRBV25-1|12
CASSGGNQPQHF
TGTGCCAGCAGCGGGGGAAATCAGCCCCAGCATTTT
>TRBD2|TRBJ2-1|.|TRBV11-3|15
CASSLLSGSSREQFF
TGTGCCAGCAGCTTACTTAGCGGGAGTTCCCGTGAGCAGTTCTTC
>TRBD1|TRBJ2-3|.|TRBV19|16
CASSNLTGAGTDTQYF
TGTGCCAGTAGTAACCTGACAGGGGCGGGGACAGATACGCAGTATTTT
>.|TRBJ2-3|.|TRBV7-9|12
CASSLDVVGPYF
TGTGCCAGCAGCTTGGACGTAGTAGGGCCGTATTTT
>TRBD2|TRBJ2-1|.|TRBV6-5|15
CASSSTSGGRNEQFF
TGTGCCAGCAGTTCGACTAGCGGGGGCCGAAATGAGCAGTTCTTC
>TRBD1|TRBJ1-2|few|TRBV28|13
CASNTGGHYGYTF
TGTGCCAGCAATACAGGGGGCCACTATGGCTACACCTTC
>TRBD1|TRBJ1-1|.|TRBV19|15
CASSTTTGEGTEAFF
TGTGCCAGTAGTACAACGACAGGGGAGGGCACTGAAGCTTTCTTT
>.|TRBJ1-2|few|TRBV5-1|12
CASSGAVGGYTF
TGCGCCAGCAGCGGCGCAGTTGGAGGCTACACCTTC
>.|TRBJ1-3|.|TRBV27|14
CASSFPTSGNTIYF
TGTGCCAGCAGTTTCCCCACGTCCGGAAACACCATATATTTT
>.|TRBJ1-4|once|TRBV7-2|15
CASSLEGQGGEKLFF
TGTGCCAGCAGCTTAGAAGGGCAGGGTGGAGAAAAACTGTTTTTT
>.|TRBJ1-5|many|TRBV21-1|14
CASSKPLRDQPQHF
TGTGCCAGCAGCAAACCTCTGAGGGATCAGCCCCAGCATTTT
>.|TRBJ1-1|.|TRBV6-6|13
CASSSGTSLEAFF
TGTGCCAGCAGTTCAGGGACATCCCTTGAAGCTTTCTTT
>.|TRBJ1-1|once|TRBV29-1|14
CSVADRHWNTEAFF
TGCAGCGTCGCCGACAGACACTGGAACACTGAAGCTTTCTTT
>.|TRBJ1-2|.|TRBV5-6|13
CASSLDRNYGYTF
TGTGCCAGCAGCTTGGACAGGAACTATGGCTACACCTTC
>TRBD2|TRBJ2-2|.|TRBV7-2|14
CASSWRGVTGELFF
TGTGCCAGCAGCTGGCGGGGGGTGACCGGGGAGCTGTTTTTT
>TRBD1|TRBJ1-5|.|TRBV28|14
CASSHRTGPQPQHF
TGTGCCAGCAGCCACAGGACAGGTCCCCAGCCCCAGCATTTT
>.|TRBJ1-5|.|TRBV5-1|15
CASSLEVGGNQPQHF
TGCGCCAGCAGCTTGGAAGTGGGAGGGAATCAGCCCCAGCATTTT
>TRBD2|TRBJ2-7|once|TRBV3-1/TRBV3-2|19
CASSQEGLAGASETYEQYF
TGTGCCAGCAGCCAGGAAGGCCTAGCGGGAGCCAGTGAAACCTACGAGCAGTACTTC
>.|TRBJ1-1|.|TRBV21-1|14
CASSSTGVNTEAFF
TGTGCCAGCAGCTCGACAGGGGTGAATACTGAAGCTTTCTTT
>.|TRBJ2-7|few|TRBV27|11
CASSRGYEQYF
TGTGCCAGCAGTCGAGGGTACGAGCAGTACTTC
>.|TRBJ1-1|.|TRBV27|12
CASRPRGAEAFF
TGTGCCAGTAGACCGAGGGGGGCTGAAGCTTTCTTT
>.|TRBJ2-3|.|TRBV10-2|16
CASMTLDRMGTDTQYF
TGCGCCAGCATGACCCTCGACAGGATGGGTACAGATACGCAGTATTTT